This section outlines one TCR beta chain sequence together with its context. 60 Vbeta and 13 Jbeta primers were used in PCR. Assay used: immunoSEQ multiplex PCR; TCRdb lists only in-frame clones, some missing. The data hold some 110,000 clones, with around 64% observed a single time. This entry is derived from a study of cytomegalovirus exposure and HLA in healthy donors. This CDR3 has 16 residues. Trimming removed 4 bases from V and 1 base from J; junction bases left unmatched: 8. From germline, CDR1 is LNHDA and CDR2 SQIVND (reference sequence). This receptor was obtained from a woman aged 25-40 years in good health and CMV-seronegative. The chain has TRBV19 and TRBJ1-1; 8 bases line up with TRBD1. Input material: PBMCs. The CDR3 sequence is CASSTDLGQGNTEAFF. The CDR3 DNA is TGTGCCAGTAGTACCGATTTAGGACAGGGGAACACTGAAGCTTTCTTT.